What follows are 23 T cell receptor beta chains derived from one specimen sequenced in a study of T cell responses to AZD1222 COVID-19 vaccine. Clones were sequenced by immunoSEQ multiplex PCR, and TCRdb holds only the in-frame ones, with some missing. The profile covers about 79,000 clones, with about 91% appearing a single time and roughly 7% taken by the ten largest. The material sequenced was peripheral blood, taken on day 0 of MenACWY control vaccination. These receptors originate from an adult in good health.

The chain recombines TRBV29-1 with TRBJ1-2, with 11 bases identical to TRBD1. The germline CDR1 and CDR2 sequences are SQVTM and ANQGSEA. Trimming removed 7 bases from V and 8 bases from J; junction bases left unmatched: 6. The CDR3 has 12 residues. The CDR3 sequence is CSAPGQGVGYTF. The CDR3 DNA reads as TGCAGCGCCCCGGGACAGGGGGTAGGCTACACCTTC.

V is TRBV6-5 and J is TRBJ1-1; D is possibly TRBD1 (5 bases). Looked up from germline, CDR1 is MNHEY and CDR2 is SVGAGI. Between the trimmed V and J ends, which lost 1 base and 1 base, there was a span of 7 bases. The CDR3 is 14 amino acids. The CDR3 region is CASSYWGENTEAFF. In DNA, the CDR3 is TGTGCCAGCAGTTACTGGGGGGAGAACACTGAAGCTTTCTTT.

This chain links TRBV29-1 with TRBJ2-5; D is possibly TRBD1 (5 bases). This CDR3 spans 15 amino acids. V dropped 2 bases and J dropped 5 bases, with 18 bases sitting between them. In germline, CDR1 is SQVTM, CDR2 ANQGSEA. CDR3 nucleotide sequence: TGCAGCGTTGAATCATCAGAGTGGGGCACTGAGACCCAGTACTTC. Translation: CSVESSEWGTETQYF.

The chain has TRBV5-1 and TRBJ2-3, with a weak D call TRBD1 (6 bases). This CDR3 spans 15 amino acids. The V end was cut by 1 base, the J end by 0 bases, with 9 bases between. The germline V gene has CDR1 SGHRS and CDR2 YFSETQ. As DNA, the CDR3 is TGCGCCAGCAGCTTGATAACAGGGAGCACAGATACGCAGTATTTT. Protein sequence: CASSLITGSTDTQYF.

The genes are TRBV6-2 or TRBV6-3 and TRBJ2-2, with TRBD2 matching 14 bases. V shed 6 bases and J 6 bases; nucleotides not matched to a gene: 6. This CDR3 has 16 amino acids. Per the germline V gene, CDR1 is MNHEY and CDR2 is SVGEGT. The CDR3 coding sequence is TGTGCCAGCAGCTATGGGACTAGCGGGAGCCCCGGGGAGCTGTTTTTT. Encoded protein: CASSYGTSGSPGELFF.

The chain recombines TRBV10-3 with TRBJ1-4, with D hard to call. Germline CDR1 reads ENHRY; CDR2 reads SYGVKD. The CDR3 covers 16 residues. The ends were cut back, 4 bases at V and 2 bases at J, with 14 bases in the middle. CDR3 amino acids: CAISASRGVTNEKLFF. CDR3 DNA: TGTGCCATCAGTGCCAGCCGAGGCGTTACTAATGAAAAACTGTTTTTT.

V and J are TRBV28 and TRBJ1-6, with TRBD1 as a possible D gene (6 bases). The V and J ends lost 4 bases and 3 bases respectively, with 13 bases between them. The length of the CDR3 is 16 residues. Germline V gives CDR1 MDHEN, CDR2 SYDVKM. The CDR3 coding sequence is TGTGCCAGCAGTTCTCGGGGGCGGGTCTATAATTCACCCCTCCACTTT. Translation gives CASSSRGRVYNSPLHF.

The gene calls are TRBV6-6 and TRBJ1-5; D not certain. V was pared by 5 bases and J by 0 bases, with 11 bases between. The CDR3 sequence is 15 residues long. Germline V gives CDR1 MNHNY, CDR2 SVGAGI (reference sequence). The CDR3 DNA reads TGTGCCAGCAGTCCAGTCGTGGGTAGCAATCAGCCCCAGCATTTT. Translating gives CASSPVVGSNQPQHF.

V usage is TRBV7-9 and J usage is TRBJ2-1, with D uncertain. Germline V gives CDR1 SEHNR, CDR2 FQNEAQ (reference sequence). The V end lost 4 bases, the J end lost 0 bases, and 13 bases lay between the germline ends. This CDR3 is 16 amino acids long. DNA of the CDR3: TGTGCCAGCAGCTCGCCCCCGGATAGCTCCTACAATGAGCAGTTCTTC. Translating it yields CASSSPPDSSYNEQFF.

The rearrangement uses TRBV29-1 and TRBJ1-4; D gene uncertain. CDR3 length: 11 residues. Germline-derived CDR1 and CDR2 are SQVTM and ANQGSEA. With 6 bases removed from V and 5 bases from J, the gap between germline ends came to 7 bases. CDR3 protein: CSVDLNEKLFF. CDR3 bases: TGCAGCGTGGATCTGAATGAAAAACTGTTTTTT.

CDR3 protein: CASSFRNYGYTF. DNA for the CDR3: TGTGCCAGCAGTTTCAGAAACTATGGCTACACCTTC. This chain connects TRBV6-2 or TRBV6-3 to TRBJ1-2; D remains ambiguous. Trimming pared 4 bases from V and 2 bases from J, leaving 5 bases between. CDR3 length: 12 residues. Germline CDR1 MNHEY, CDR2 SVGEGT.

The chain couples TRBV25-1 to TRBJ1-3, with a weak D call TRBD1 (5 bases). Deletions cut 3 bases from V and 3 bases from J, with 12 bases between. CDR3 length: 15 residues. Germline CDR1 reads MGHDK; CDR2 reads SYGVNS. CDR3: CASSDNQGVGNTIYF. The DNA of the CDR3 is TGTGCCAGCAGTGATAACCAGGGAGTTGGAAACACCATATATTTT.

The chain links TRBV6-5 to TRBJ2-7; D call uncertain. Trimming left V 2 bases short and J 3 bases short, with 17 bases between. Germline lookup yields CDR1 MNHEY and CDR2 SVGAGI. CDR3 length: 16 amino acids. For the CDR3, the DNA is TGTGCCAGCAGTTACGGAGCTTCGACTCTTGGCTACGAGCAGTACTTC. Its protein product is CASSYGASTLGYEQYF.

V and J are TRBV5-1 and TRBJ2-5; perhaps TRBD1 as D (5 bases). The CDR3 sequence is 12 residues long. Per germline, CDR1 SGHRS and CDR2 YFSETQ. The germline V and J ends were trimmed by 1 base and 7 bases, with 8 bases remaining between them. In DNA, the CDR3 is TGCGCCAGCAGCTTGATCCAGGGGACCCAGTACTTC. Its protein product is CASSLIQGTQYF.

The CDR3 bases are TGTGCCAGTAGATGGGACAGGGGAGACAATCAGCCCCAGCATTTT. Amino acid sequence: CASRWDRGDNQPQHF. The chain has TRBV19 and TRBJ1-5, with 10 bases that match TRBD1. The trim removed 6 bases at V and 3 bases at J, leaving 5 bases unmatched. The germline V gene has CDR1 LNHDA and CDR2 SQIVND (reference sequence). The length of the CDR3 is 15 residues.

The rearrangement joins TRBV19 to TRBJ1-1; D not certain. CDR3 length equals 14 residues. The germline V and J ends were trimmed by 6 bases and 1 base, with 12 bases remaining between them. Germline V gives CDR1 LNHDA, CDR2 SQIVND (reference sequence). In DNA form, the CDR3 reads TGTGCCAGTAGACCGGGAGTGGGGAACACTGAAGCTTTCTTT. Translated, it gives CASRPGVGNTEAFF.

This sequence joins TRBV5-5 and TRBJ2-1; possibly TRBD1 or TRBD2 for D (5 bases each). This CDR3 has 15 residues. Trimming removed 0 bases at V and 0 bases at J, with 7 bases between. CDR1 and CDR2 (germline): SGHKS, YYEKEE (reference sequence). The CDR3 loop reads CASSLGGDSYNEQFF. CDR3 bases: TGTGCCAGCAGCTTGGGAGGGGACTCCTACAATGAGCAGTTCTTC. Variable domain in full (rest from reference TRBV5-5 and TRBJ2-1): DAGVTQSPTHLIKTRGQQVTLRCSPISGHKSVSWYQQVLGQGPQFIFQYYEKEERGRGNFPDRFSARQFPNYSSELNVNALLLGDSALYLCASSLGGDSYNEQFFGPGTRLTVL.

This clone has just one count. The V gene is TRBV2, the J gene TRBJ1-5; 7 positions match TRBD1. The CDR3 is 13 amino acids. The V segment lost 8 bases and the J segment 7 bases; nucleotides outside the gene matches: 8. CDR1 is SNHLY, CDR2 FYNNEI, per germline. CDR3: CASSGQGGQPQHF. The DNA of the CDR3 is TGTGCCAGCTCAGGCCAGGGGGGACAGCCCCAGCATTTT.

This clone was observed a single time. This sequence joins TRBV4-3 and TRBJ2-3, with unresolved D. The germline gives CDR1 LGHNA, CDR2 YSLEER. V lost 0 bases to trimming and J lost 2 bases, with 9 bases between them. There are 15 residues in the CDR3. CDR3 nucleotides: TGCGCCAGCAGCCAAGAGATAACTCACACAGATACGCAGTATTTT. It encodes CASSQEITHTDTQYF.

The V call is TRBV6-2 or TRBV6-3, the J call TRBJ1-4; D gene ambiguous. Germline CDR1 reads MNHEY; CDR2 reads SVGEGT. The V end lost 2 bases, the J end lost 7 bases, and 5 bases lay between the germline ends. The CDR3 extends over 12 amino acids. The CDR3 bases are TGTGCCAGCAGTTACCATCTTGAAAAACTGTTTTTT. Protein: CASSYHLEKLFF.

V gene TRBV6-1 combines with J gene TRBJ2-1; 7 bases match TRBD1. V was pared by 3 bases and J by 5 bases, with 7 bases of the junction left unmatched. This CDR3 has 15 amino acids. Germline V CDR1 and CDR2: MNHNS, SASEGT. Written as DNA, the CDR3 is TGTGCCAGCAGTGACCAGGGGGTCGAGAACAATGAGCAGTTCTTC. As protein: CASSDQGVENNEQFF.

The count of this clone is one. V gene TRBV29-1 combines with J gene TRBJ1-5, with unresolved D. CDR3 length: 12 amino acids. CDR1 is SQVTM and CDR2 is ANQGSEA in the germline V gene. Trimming shortened V by 4 bases and J by 6 bases, and 10 bases separated the two germline ends. The CDR3 DNA reads as TGCAGCGTTGGTGCGGCAGGTCAGCCCCAGCATTTT. As protein: CSVGAAGQPQHF.

Concerning this clone itself: At one end the junction does not follow the germline gene, possibly because of a read error. The V gene is TRBV3-1 (or the pseudogene TRBV3-2), the J gene TRBJ1-2; possibly TRBD1 for D (5 bases). Per the germline V gene, CDR1 is LGHDT and CDR2 is YNNKEL (reference sequence). The CDR3 runs to 12 residues. CDR3 in amino acids: CASSPSGGVLDF. CDR3 DNA: TGTGCCAGCAGCCCATCGGGAGGGGTTCTTGACTTC.